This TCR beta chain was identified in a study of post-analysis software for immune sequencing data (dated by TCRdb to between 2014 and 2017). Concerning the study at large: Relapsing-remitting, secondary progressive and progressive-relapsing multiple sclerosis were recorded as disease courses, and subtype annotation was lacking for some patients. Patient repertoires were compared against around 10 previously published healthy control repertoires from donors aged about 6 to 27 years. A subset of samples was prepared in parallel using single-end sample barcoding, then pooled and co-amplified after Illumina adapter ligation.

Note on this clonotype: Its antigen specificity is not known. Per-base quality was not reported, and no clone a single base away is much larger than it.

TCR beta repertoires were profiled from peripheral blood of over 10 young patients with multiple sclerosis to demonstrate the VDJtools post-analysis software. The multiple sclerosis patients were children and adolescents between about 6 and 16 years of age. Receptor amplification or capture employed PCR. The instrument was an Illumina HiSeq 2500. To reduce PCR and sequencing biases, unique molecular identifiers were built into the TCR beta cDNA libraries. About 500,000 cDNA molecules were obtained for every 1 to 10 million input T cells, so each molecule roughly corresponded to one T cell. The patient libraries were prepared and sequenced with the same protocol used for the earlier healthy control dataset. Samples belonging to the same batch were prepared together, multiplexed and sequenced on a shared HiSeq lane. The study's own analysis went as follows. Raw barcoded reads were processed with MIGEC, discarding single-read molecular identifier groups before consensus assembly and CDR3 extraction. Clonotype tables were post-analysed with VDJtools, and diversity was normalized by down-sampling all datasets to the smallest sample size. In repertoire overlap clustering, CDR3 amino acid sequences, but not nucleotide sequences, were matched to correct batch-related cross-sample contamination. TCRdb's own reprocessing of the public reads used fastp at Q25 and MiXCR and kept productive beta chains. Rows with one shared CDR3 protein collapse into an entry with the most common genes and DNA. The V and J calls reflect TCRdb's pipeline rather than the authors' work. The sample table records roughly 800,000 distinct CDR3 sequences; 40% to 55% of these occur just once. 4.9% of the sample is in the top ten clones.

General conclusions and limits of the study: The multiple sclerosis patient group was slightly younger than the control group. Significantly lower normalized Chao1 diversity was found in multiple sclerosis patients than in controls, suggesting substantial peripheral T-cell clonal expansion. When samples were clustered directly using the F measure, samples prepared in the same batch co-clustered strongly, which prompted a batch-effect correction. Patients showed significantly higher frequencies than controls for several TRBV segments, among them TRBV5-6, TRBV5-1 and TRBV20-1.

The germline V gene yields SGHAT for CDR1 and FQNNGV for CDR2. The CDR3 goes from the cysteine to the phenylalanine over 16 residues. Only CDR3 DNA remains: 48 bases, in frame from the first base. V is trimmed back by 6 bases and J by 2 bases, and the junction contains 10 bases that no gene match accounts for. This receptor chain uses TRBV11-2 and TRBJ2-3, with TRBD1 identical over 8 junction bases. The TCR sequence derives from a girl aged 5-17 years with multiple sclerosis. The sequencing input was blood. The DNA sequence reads TGTGCCAGCAGTCTCGCCTGGGACAGGCTCACAGATACGCAGTATTTT. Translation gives CASSLAWDRLTDTQYF.